The source of this TCR beta chain is a study of shared clonotypes between healthy human individuals. Overall study results and limits: Naive CD4 clonotypes overlapped across a handful of donors at approximately 5%.

Naivety among CD8 cells was defined by CD45RO negativity and positive CCR7 selection, thereby excluding terminally differentiated effector memory CD45RA+ cells. In the case of this clone: The antigen is undetermined.

The run depth of the assay was deep. Replicate PCRs for sorted subsets used approximately 220 ng DNA; this equaled 30,000 to 35,000 T cell genomes. In the source study's methods: Junction-only immunoSEQ sequences carried no quality scores, so filtering differed. Profiling relied on immunoSEQ multiplex PCR, and the TCRdb table lists in-frame clones only, not all of them. The V and J calls and clone size come from that table; D and trimming were worked out from the DNA. The repertoire consists of about 550,000 clones, with about 95% occurring once and the leading ten covering roughly 0.1%. This TCR was recovered from a woman aged 30 to 39 in good health. Sample: naive CD8+ T cells sorted from blood.

The CDR3 reads CASSEGTAGGPLYEQFF. CDR3 DNA: TGTGCCAGCAGTGAAGGCACAGCGGGAGGGCCCTTGTATGAGCAGTTCTTC. The chain links TRBV6-1 to TRBJ2-1, with 10 bases that match TRBD2. The CDR3 is made up of 17 amino acids. The V gene's germline CDR1 is MNHNS and CDR2 SASEGT. The V gene end was trimmed by 1 base and the J gene end by 8 bases; junction bases not matched to a gene: 11.